A selection of T cell receptor beta chains follows, all from one sample in a study of blood T cell repertoires in COVID-19. The data were produced by immunoSEQ multiplex PCR, yet TCRdb's version contains in-frame clones alone and is incomplete. The repertoire includes about 230,000 clones, around 82% of them detected once, and around 7.9% sits in the top ten. Material for sequencing was peripheral blood. Receptor source: a middle-aged man with active or convalescent COVID-19. Each CDR3 is given with its conserved first and last residue. Each record gives: V gene, clone size, D gene, J gene, CDR3 protein, CDR3 DNA. D genes are given only for firm matches. Part of the rows lack a size; the others show once, few, many or a class for expanded clones.

TRBV10-3	NA	TRBD2	TRBJ2-3	CAIRNLAGGADTQYF	TGTGCCATCAGGAACCTAGCGGGGGGTGCCGATACGCAGTATTTT
TRBV7-2	NA	TRBD2	TRBJ2-7	CASSGGTSGKLEQYF	TGTGCCAGCAGCGGCGGGACTAGCGGGAAGCTCGAGCAGTACTTC
TRBV2	NA	NA	TRBJ1-6	CASSVADTRYSPLHF	TGTGCCAGCAGTGTTGCGGACACGAGGTATTCACCCCTCCACTTT
TRBV3-1/TRBV3-2	NA	TRBD2	TRBJ2-3	CASSQVVLAGGGDTQYF	TGTGCCAGCAGCCAAGTGGTACTAGCGGGAGGCGGAGATACGCAGTATTTT
TRBV5-1	once	TRBD2	TRBJ2-7	CASSLEAGAGFYEQYF	TGCGCCAGCAGCTTGGAGGCGGGAGCGGGTTTCTACGAGCAGTACTTC
TRBV14	NA	NA	TRBJ1-1	CASIRGTEAFF	TGTGCCAGCATCAGGGGCACTGAAGCTTTCTTT
TRBV9	NA	TRBD2	TRBJ2-2	CASSVAAGVSGELFF	TGTGCCAGCAGCGTAGCAGCGGGAGTTTCCGGGGAGCTGTTTTTT
TRBV24-1	NA	TRBD1	TRBJ2-5	CATSDWGQQETQYF	TGTGCCACCAGTGATTGGGGACAGCAAGAGACCCAGTACTTC
TRBV5-1	NA	TRBD1	TRBJ2-3	CASSPFGQGNTDTQYF	TGCGCCAGCAGCCCGTTCGGACAGGGGAACACAGATACGCAGTATTTT
TRBV13	NA	NA	TRBJ2-5	CASSSPLGGQETQYF	TGTGCCAGCAGCTCACCTCTAGGGGGACAAGAGACCCAGTACTTC
TRBV19	NA	TRBD2	TRBJ2-1	CASSPTLTSGSRNEQFF	TGTGCCAGTAGTCCTACCCTTACTAGCGGGAGCCGTAATGAGCAGTTCTTC
TRBV29-1	NA	TRBD1	TRBJ1-1	CSAAGQGITEAFF	TGCAGCGCCGCAGGACAGGGGATTACTGAAGCTTTCTTT
TRBV4-3	NA	TRBD1	TRBJ2-6	CASSQATGSSGANVLTF	TGCGCCAGCAGCCAAGCGACAGGGAGTTCTGGGGCCAACGTCCTGACTTTC
TRBV6-2/TRBV6-3	NA	TRBD2	TRBJ2-7	CASSYGTSGIYTYEQYF	TGTGCCAGCAGTTACGGGACTAGCGGGATCTATACCTACGAGCAGTACTTC
TRBV27	NA	NA	TRBJ1-1	CASRSGQLRTEAFF	TGTGCCAGCAGGTCAGGACAGCTTCGCACTGAAGCTTTCTTT
TRBV18	NA	NA	TRBJ2-1	CASSPYSADSYNEQFF	TGTGCCAGCTCACCATATTCGGCGGACTCCTACAATGAGCAGTTCTTC
TRBV19	NA	NA	TRBJ1-1	CASSTQVTSTEAFF	TGTGCCAGTAGTACCCAGGTTACGAGCACTGAAGCTTTCTTT
TRBV29-1	NA	TRBD1	TRBJ1-2	CSVEDQEGASSGYTF	TGCAGCGTTGAAGATCAAGAGGGGGCAAGCTCTGGCTACACCTTC
TRBV15	NA	NA	TRBJ1-1	CATSRDRVNTEAFF	TGTGCCACCAGCAGAGATCGGGTGAACACTGAAGCTTTCTTT
TRBV7-2	NA	NA	TRBJ2-7	CASSLLASIATYEQYF	TGTGCCAGCAGCTTACTGGCATCGATAGCCACCTACGAGCAGTACTTC
TRBV6-5	NA	NA	TRBJ1-1	CASSFDKWNTEAFF	TGTGCCAGCAGTTTCGACAAGTGGAACACTGAAGCTTTCTTT
TRBV27	once	NA	TRBJ2-7	CASISDSYEQYF	TGTGCCAGCATAAGCGACTCCTACGAGCAGTACTTC
TRBV5-1	NA	TRBD1	TRBJ2-5	CASSNPHRGQQETQYF	TGCGCCAGCAGCAACCCTCACAGGGGGCAGCAAGAGACCCAGTACTTC
TRBV24-1	once	NA	TRBJ2-1	CATSDLMRTGNEQFF	TGTGCCACCAGTGATTTGATGAGAACGGGGAATGAGCAGTTCTTC
TRBV11-2	once	NA	TRBJ2-1	CASSLGAARTYNEQFF	TGTGCCAGCAGCTTGGGGGCGGCACGGACCTACAATGAGCAGTTCTTC
TRBV2	NA	NA	TRBJ2-7	CASSEGTYLYEQYF	TGTGCCAGCAGTGAAGGGACATATTTATACGAGCAGTACTTC
TRBV30	NA	NA	TRBJ1-1	CAWNPLQVGTEAFF	TGTGCCTGGAATCCCCTCCAGGTGGGCACTGAAGCTTTCTTT
TRBV2	NA	NA	TRBJ2-5	CASSEASAGPGAQYF	TGTGCCAGCAGTGAAGCGAGTGCGGGACCGGGGGCCCAGTACTTC
TRBV2	once	NA	TRBJ2-3	CASSRGQSTDTQYF	TGTGCCAGCAGTAGGGGACAAAGCACAGATACGCAGTATTTT
TRBV7-2	NA	TRBD1	TRBJ2-1	CASSPPLRDRYEQFF	TGTGCCAGCAGCCCCCCTCTCCGGGACAGGTATGAGCAGTTCTTC
TRBV12-5	NA	TRBD1	TRBJ2-2	CASGLVSGQGAAGELFF	TGTGCTAGTGGTTTGGTCTCGGGACAGGGGGCGGCCGGGGAGCTGTTTTTT
TRBV5-5	NA	TRBD1	TRBJ1-2	CASSLEGGGPGYTF	TGTGCCAGCAGCTTGGAAGGAGGGGGCCCTGGATACACCTTC
TRBV18	NA	NA	TRBJ2-7	CASSSMSYEQYF	TGTGCCAGCTCTTCGATGAGTTACGAGCAGTACTTC
TRBV6-4	NA	TRBD2	TRBJ2-3	CASSDVASGSDTQYF	TGTGCCAGCAGTGACGTGGCTAGCGGGAGTGATACGCAGTATTTT
TRBV7-9	NA	NA	TRBJ2-5	CASSPMAGQETQYF	TGTGCCAGCAGCCCAATGGCAGGGCAAGAGACCCAGTACTTC
TRBV27	NA	TRBD1	TRBJ1-6	CASRRQGSWSSYNSPLHF	TGTGCCAGCAGGAGACAGGGATCTTGGAGCTCCTATAATTCACCCCTCCACTTT
TRBV7-9	NA	NA	TRBJ1-6	CASSLLQSPLHF	TGTGCCAGCAGCTTATTGCAGTCACCCCTCCACTTT
TRBV30	NA	NA	TRBJ2-7	CAWTQQANQQYF	TGTGCCTGGACCCAACAGGCAAATCAGCAGTACTTC
TRBV6-5	NA	TRBD1	TRBJ1-2	CASSTRGRVYGYTF	TGTGCCAGCAGTACCAGGGGGCGCGTCTATGGCTACACCTTC
TRBV11-3	NA	TRBD2	TRBJ2-7	CASSPHGGVQYF	TGTGCCAGCAGCCCCCACGGGGGGGTGCAGTACTTC
TRBV20-1	NA	NA	TRBJ1-5	CSASRGTENQPQHF	TGCAGTGCTAGTCGGGGGACCGAGAATCAGCCCCAGCATTTT
TRBV5-6	NA	NA	TRBJ1-2	CASSWAAGGYTF	TGTGCCAGCAGCTGGGCAGCGGGTGGCTACACCTTC
TRBV18	NA	NA	TRBJ2-2	CASAQGDIRELFF	TGTGCCAGCGCTCAAGGGGACATCCGGGAGCTGTTTTTT